These T cell receptor beta chains were read from a single sample in a study of Ad26.COV2.S vaccination and SARS-CoV-2 variants. TCRdb's copy holds only in-frame clones and misses some; the assay was immunoSEQ multiplex PCR. The sample lists hundreds of thousands of clones; more than 75% were seen once. Sequencing was performed on peripheral blood, taken in a trial of Ad26.COV2.S vaccine versus placebo. These receptors all come from a person between 18 and 65 years old who received the Ad26.COV2.S COVID-19 vaccine or a placebo. Each CDR3 is given without its conserved first and last residue. Fields, in order: V gene, J gene, CDR3 protein.

>TRBV7-3|TRBJ2-7
ASSLRAGSSYEQY
>TRBV5-4|TRBJ2-1
ASSLASSSYNEQF
>TRBV4-2|TRBJ1-2
ASSQAAGGGGYT
>TRBV7-3|TRBJ2-3
ASSLNQVDTQY
>TRBV11-2|TRBJ1-2
ASSLGGQGLLNGYT
>TRBV18|TRBJ2-2
ASSPALNTGELF
>TRBV14|TRBJ2-1
ASSLQRYNEQF
>TRBV3-1/TRBV3-2|TRBJ1-2
ASSQSGIYGYT
>TRBV5-1|TRBJ1-2
ASSFGQAGSNYGYT
>TRBV7-8|TRBJ1-5
ASSPGQGAGQPQH
>TRBV18|TRBJ1-1
ASSPPPVNTEAF
>TRBV19|TRBJ2-2
ASSPRTGGNTGELF
>TRBV19|TRBJ1-1
ASSISGRNTEAF
>TRBV7-2|TRBJ2-5
ASSPLAARETQY
>TRBV6-6|TRBJ1-1
ASGSRTEAF
>TRBV7-9|TRBJ1-2
ASSLGQLGYGYT
>TRBV5-1|TRBJ2-1
ASSSGPGGPNEQF
>TRBV4-1|TRBJ2-5
ASSQDWTGSQETQY
>TRBV7-7|TRBJ2-3
ASSRDYTDTQY
>TRBV27|TRBJ1-6
ASSYRDTNSPLH
>TRBV12-3/TRBV12-4|TRBJ1-2
ASSFDRWGYT
>TRBV3-1/TRBV3-2|TRBJ2-7
ASSPKTSGYEQY
>TRBV6-5|TRBJ1-1
ASFLIGSTTEAF
>TRBV13|TRBJ2-1
ASSHSGEGPYNEQF
>TRBV6-1|TRBJ2-7
ASSDLTSGKDEQY
>TRBV27|TRBJ1-2
ASSEDGRREYGYT
>TRBV15|TRBJ1-1
ATSRDYGGNTEAF
>TRBV10-3|TRBJ2-7
AISESGRAGTYEQY
>TRBV5-4|TRBJ2-2
ASTRTGILETGELF
>TRBV7-6|TRBJ2-1
ASSFMTDNEQF
>TRBV27|TRBJ1-4
ASSFATNEKLF
>TRBV30|TRBJ2-1
AWSDVTRNEQF
>TRBV7-9|TRBJ1-1
ASSLTTVNTEAF
>TRBV19|TRBJ1-5
ASSIGRNQPQH
>TRBV20-1|TRBJ2-7
SASERGRGRYEQY
>TRBV10-3|TRBJ1-6
AISESVVRGLDSPLH
>TRBV5-6|TRBJ2-5
ASSRRGEETQY
>TRBV27|TRBJ2-7
ASSPDRGSYEQY
>TRBV20-1|TRBJ1-3
SASSGTRNTIY
>TRBV6-5|TRBJ2-7
ASTGGPHEQY
>TRBV20-1|TRBJ2-5
SARWGETQY
>TRBV19|TRBJ1-2
ASSMGRNYGYT
>TRBV5-5|TRBJ1-1
ASSLDRRATEAF
>TRBV2|TRBJ1-2
ASTLGQGGYGYT
>TRBV18|TRBJ1-5
ASSPPGTGGVNQPQH
>TRBV10-1|TRBJ1-2
ASSDRAQGPNYGYT
>TRBV6-6|TRBJ1-2
ASSSLTGTGYYGYT
>TRBV7-9|TRBJ1-2
ASSSPLKPGYGYT
>TRBV7-9|TRBJ1-5
ASSLGQISNQPQH
>TRBV5-1|TRBJ2-2
ASSPGLAVRTGELF
>TRBV5-1|TRBJ1-1
ASSLYPTSEAF
>TRBV3-1/TRBV3-2|TRBJ2-4
ASSQAGGADIQY
>TRBV7-2|TRBJ1-2
ASSRALLYGYT
>TRBV30|TRBJ1-6
AWAGTGGSPLH